Listed below are T cell receptor beta chains from one sample, sequenced in a study of cytomegalovirus exposure and HLA in healthy donors. Only in-frame clones appear in the TCRdb table, and some are missing; sequencing was by immunoSEQ multiplex PCR. This sample has 200,000 to 250,000 clones; over 65% occur once, and the top ten carry under 0.8%. The sequenced material came from PBMCs. These receptors were taken from a man younger than 35 in good health and CMV-seronegative. Each CDR3 is given with its conserved first and last residue. D genes are given only for firm matches. Rows give clone size only sometimes, using once, few, many, or a class for an expanded clone.

D	size	V	length	J	CDR3	DNA
TRBD2	-	TRBV2	15	TRBJ2-3	CATAGAAGGADTQYF	TGTGCCACCGCCGGGGCGGCGGGAGGCGCAGATACGCAGTATTTT
-	-	TRBV5-1	19	TRBJ2-7	CASSLVGAPPFIDSYEQYF	TGCGCCAGCAGCTTGGTTGGGGCCCCTCCGTTTATTGATTCCTACGAGCAGTACTTC
-	-	TRBV14	14	TRBJ2-3	CASSQDRGWDTQYF	TGTGCCAGCAGCCAAGACAGGGGTTGGGATACGCAGTATTTT
-	-	TRBV19	15	TRBJ1-5	CASSIGGYSYQPQHF	TGTGCCAGTAGTATAGGAGGTTACTCCTATCAGCCCCAGCATTTT
-	once	TRBV5-1	15	TRBJ2-1	CASTPLADSYNEQFF	TGCGCCAGCACCCCCTTGGCGGACTCCTACAATGAGCAGTTCTTC
TRBD1	-	TRBV29-1	12	TRBJ2-7	CSVSRGPYEQYF	TGCAGCGTTTCCAGGGGGCCGTACGAGCAGTACTTC
-	-	TRBV30	12	TRBJ2-5	CAWSRTQETQYF	TGTGCCTGGAGTAGGACACAAGAGACCCAGTACTTC
-	-	TRBV30	18	TRBJ2-7	CAWSVGRVPTWITYEQYF	TGTGCCTGGAGTGTCGGCAGGGTCCCAACGTGGATTACCTACGAGCAGTACTTC
-	-	TRBV5-4	15	TRBJ2-2	CASSLVGRNTGELFF	TGTGCCAGCAGCTTGGTGGGCAGGAACACCGGGGAGCTGTTTTTT
-	-	TRBV27	14	TRBJ1-4	CASSLSGEGEKLFF	TGTGCCAGCAGTCTCTCAGGGGAAGGGGAAAAACTGTTTTTT
-	-	TRBV29-1	13	TRBJ2-7	CSAGEGDAYEQYF	TGCAGCGCGGGCGAAGGGGATGCCTACGAGCAGTACTTC
TRBD2	-	TRBV5-1	15	TRBJ2-5	CASSLGAGEAETQYF	TGCGCCAGCAGCTTGGGAGCGGGAGAGGCAGAGACCCAGTACTTC
-	-	TRBV7-2	14	TRBJ1-2	CASSFSQAGAGYTF	TGTGCCAGCAGCTTCTCTCAAGCGGGGGCGGGCTACACCTTC
TRBD1	-	TRBV5-1	14	TRBJ1-1	CASSRQGMNTEAFF	TGCGCCAGCAGCCGACAGGGAATGAACACTGAAGCTTTCTTT
TRBD1	-	TRBV28	14	TRBJ2-1	CASRDRGISNEQFF	TGTGCCAGCCGGGACAGGGGAATAAGCAATGAGCAGTTCTTC
-	-	TRBV9	15	TRBJ2-4	CASSVQGLGKNIQYF	TGTGCCAGCAGCGTACAGGGTTTAGGCAAAAACATTCAGTACTTC
TRBD1	-	TRBV6-5	16	TRBJ1-4	CASSYSRDRGYEKLFF	TGTGCCAGCAGTTACTCGAGGGACAGGGGTTATGAAAAACTGTTTTTT
TRBD1	-	TRBV7-9	15	TRBJ2-7	CASSHTGGAVYEQYF	TGTGCCAGCAGCCATACAGGGGGCGCCGTCTACGAGCAGTACTTC
TRBD2	once	TRBV11-2	16	TRBJ2-5	CASSLGNSGSHETQYF	TGTGCCAGCAGCTTAGGGAATAGCGGGAGTCACGAGACCCAGTACTTC
TRBD1	once	TRBV7-9	13	TRBJ1-2	CASSSSGQGPYTF	TGTGCCAGCAGTTCATCCGGACAGGGGCCCTACACCTTC
-	-	TRBV7-8	14	TRBJ2-7	CASSLTDIPYEQYF	TGTGCCAGCAGCTTAACGGACATACCCTACGAGCAGTACTTC
-	-	TRBV2	15	TRBJ2-2	CASSDVWGAAGELFF	TGTGCCAGCAGTGATGTTTGGGGAGCCGCCGGGGAGCTGTTTTTT
-	-	TRBV19	13	TRBJ1-2	CASNGRGGYGYTF	TGTGCCAGTAATGGCAGGGGCGGCTATGGCTACACCTTC
-	-	TRBV30	15	TRBJ2-4	CAWSGALSAKNIQYF	TGTGCCTGGAGTGGGGCCTTAAGTGCCAAAAACATTCAGTACTTC
TRBD1	-	TRBV19	15	TRBJ2-2	CASSRQQGERGELFF	TGTGCCAGTAGTAGACAACAGGGGGAGCGCGGGGAGCTGTTTTTT
TRBD1	-	TRBV18	15	TRBJ2-1	CASSPSGQAGVEQFF	TGTGCCAGCTCACCATCGGGACAGGCAGGGGTGGAGCAGTTCTTC
-	-	TRBV15	13	TRBJ1-1	CATSGGQNTEAFF	TGTGCCACCAGCGGAGGACAGAACACTGAAGCTTTCTTT
TRBD1	-	TRBV28	14	TRBJ1-1	CASSLGQGDTEAFF	TGTGCCAGCAGTCTGGGACAGGGGGACACTGAAGCTTTCTTT
TRBD1	-	TRBV5-1	16	TRBJ2-7	CASSFTTGTESYEQYF	TGCGCCAGCAGCTTTACAACCGGGACAGAATCCTACGAGCAGTACTTC
TRBD1	-	TRBV4-1	15	TRBJ1-2	CASSQSQGSDYGYTF	TGCGCCAGCAGCCAGTCACAGGGGAGCGACTATGGCTACACCTTC
-	once	TRBV6-5	13	TRBJ2-7	CASSYRQGGEQYF	TGTGCCAGCAGTTACCGGCAGGGGGGAGAGCAGTACTTC
-	-	TRBV18	15	TRBJ1-5	CASSPRKAGNQPQHF	TGTGCCAGCTCACCACGGAAAGCGGGCAATCAGCCCCAGCATTTT
TRBD2	-	TRBV4-1	16	TRBJ2-7	CASSPLTSGPTYEQYF	TGCGCCAGCAGCCCGCTGACTAGCGGGCCAACCTACGAGCAGTACTTC
TRBD1	few	TRBV28	13	TRBJ2-7	CACSGTASYEQYF	TGTGCCTGTTCCGGGACAGCTTCCTACGAGCAGTACTTC
-	-	TRBV4-2	15	TRBJ1-1	CASSQGAGSTTEAFF	TGTGCCAGCAGCCAAGGGGCAGGATCGACCACTGAAGCTTTCTTT
TRBD2	-	TRBV2	15	TRBJ2-7	CASSEGLAGLGEQYF	TGTGCCAGCAGCGAAGGACTAGCGGGCCTGGGGGAGCAGTACTTC
TRBD2	few	TRBV5-6	16	TRBJ2-3	CASSLAGGPVADTQYF	TGTGCCAGCTCTCTAGCGGGAGGGCCGGTAGCAGATACGCAGTATTTT
TRBD1	-	TRBV27	14	TRBJ2-1	CASSFIGTGGEQFF	TGTGCCAGCAGTTTCATAGGGACAGGGGGTGAGCAGTTCTTC
-	-	TRBV29-1	15	TRBJ2-5	CSVESISMGLMTQYF	TGCAGCGTTGAATCAATATCGATGGGACTGATGACCCAGTACTTC
-	few	TRBV19	14	TRBJ2-3	CASSIGSSTDTQYF	TGTGCCAGTAGTATAGGTTCTAGCACAGATACGCAGTATTTT
-	few	TRBV28	12	TRBJ2-7	CASSSIVEEQYF	TGTGCCAGCAGTTCTATAGTGGAGGAGCAGTACTTC